These T cell receptor beta chains were read from a single sample in a study of CD8 T cells in Susac syndrome. TCRdb reprocessed the immunoSEQ multiplex PCR reads with MiXCR, giving one entry per CDR3 protein. The sample has some 95,000 distinct CDR3 sequences, around 93% seen once. Sequences were obtained from CD8+ T cells from PBMCs. Receptors originate from a human donor in good health. The CDR3 runs from the conserved cysteine through the conserved F or W. D genes are given only for firm matches. Not every row has a clone size; where given, it reads once, few, many or a size class.

>-|-|TRBV29-1|TRBJ2-5
CSVETGLGEETQYF
TGCAGCGTTGAAACAGGACTCGGGGAGGAGACCCAGTACTTC
>few|-|TRBV16|TRBJ1-2
CASSQSSRDGYTF
TGTGCCAGCAGCCAGTCGAGCAGGGATGGCTACACCTTC
>-|-|TRBV7-8|TRBJ2-1
CASSLAGARNEQFF
TGTGCCAGCAGCTTAGCGGGGGCGAGGAATGAGCAGTTCTTC
>-|-|TRBV7-2|TRBJ2-1
CASSFATSSYNEQFF
TGTGCCAGCAGCTTCGCTACTAGCTCCTACAATGAGCAGTTCTTC
>-|-|TRBV2|TRBJ1-5
CASSESVAAQPQHF
TGTGCCAGCAGTGAATCGGTCGCGGCTCAGCCCCAGCATTTT
>once|-|TRBV14|TRBJ2-5
CASSQDLGLWYQETQYF
TGTGCCAGCAGCCAAGATCTAGGGCTTTGGTACCAAGAGACCCAGTACTTC
>-|TRBD1|TRBV7-9|TRBJ2-5
CASSDTGDWGETQYF
TGTGCCAGCAGCGACACAGGGGATTGGGGAGAGACCCAGTACTTC
>-|-|TRBV7-9|TRBJ1-1
CASSPVGGGNTEAFF
TGTGCCAGCAGCCCGGTGGGCGGGGGGAACACTGAAGCTTTCTTT
>-|TRBD2|TRBV29-1|TRBJ2-7
CSAVRPGLAYEQYF
TGCAGCGCCGTGAGACCGGGACTAGCTTACGAGCAGTACTTC
>-|-|TRBV6-1|TRBJ1-3
CASSSLKSWDTIYF
TGTGCCAGCAGTTCGCTTAAATCATGGGACACCATATATTTT
>once|-|TRBV19|TRBJ2-3
CASSSRQFTDTQYF
TGTGCCAGTAGTTCGCGACAGTTCACAGATACGCAGTATTTT
>-|-|TRBV20-1|TRBJ2-1
CSARDGQYNEQFF
TGCAGTGCCAGGGACGGCCAGTACAATGAGCAGTTCTTC
>-|-|TRBV6-5|TRBJ2-4
CASSYSIASSKNIQYF
TGTGCCAGCAGTTACTCGATTGCTAGCTCCAAAAACATTCAGTACTTC
>-|-|TRBV29-1|TRBJ1-2
CSVDLGKDGGYTF
TGCAGCGTTGACTTAGGGAAAGATGGTGGCTACACCTTC
>-|-|TRBV2|TRBJ1-6
CASSEESSYNSPLHF
TGTGCCAGCAGTGAGGAGAGCTCCTATAATTCACCCCTCCACTTT
>-|TRBD2|TRBV19|TRBJ2-3
CASSKRGGYTDTQYF
TGTGCCAGTAGCAAGCGCGGGGGGTACACAGATACGCAGTATTTT
>-|-|TRBV27|TRBJ1-5
CASSLSSGPYSNQPQHF
TGTGCCAGCAGTTTATCAAGCGGCCCTTATAGCAATCAGCCCCAGCATTTT
>-|-|TRBV27|TRBJ1-2
CASSMTVNYGYTF
TGTGCCAGCAGTATGACGGTTAACTATGGCTACACCTTC
>once|-|TRBV5-4|TRBJ2-4
CASSSDRYEDIQYF
TGTGCCAGCAGTAGTGACAGGTACGAGGACATTCAGTACTTC
>-|TRBD1|TRBV9|TRBJ2-2
CASTGQGGVAGELFF
TGTGCCAGCACCGGACAGGGGGGCGTCGCCGGGGAGCTGTTTTTT
>-|-|TRBV7-9|TRBJ2-2
CASSPPEVVTGELFF
TGTGCCAGCAGCCCACCGGAGGTCGTCACCGGGGAGCTGTTTTTT
>-|TRBD1|TRBV27|TRBJ1-2
CASSLSTGGDYGYTF
TGTGCCAGCAGTTTATCGACAGGGGGGGACTATGGCTACACCTTC
>-|TRBD1|TRBV5-6|TRBJ1-2
CASSFQGASGYTF
TGTGCCAGCAGCTTCCAGGGGGCTTCTGGCTACACCTTC
>-|TRBD2|TRBV2|TRBJ2-1
CASNFPASGGPSSYNEQFF
TGTGCCAGCAATTTCCCGGCTAGCGGGGGACCCAGCTCCTACAATGAGCAGTTCTTC
>-|TRBD1|TRBV2|TRBJ2-2
CVPRDRSTGELFF
TGTGTCCCGAGGGACAGGAGCACCGGGGAGCTGTTTTTT
>-|TRBD2|TRBV20-1|TRBJ2-7
CSAAPPAGLSYEQYF
TGCAGTGCAGCCCCCCCAGCGGGGCTCTCCTACGAGCAGTACTTC
>-|TRBD1|TRBV13|TRBJ1-6
CASSVTGDSSPLHF
TGTGCCAGCAGCGTAACAGGGGATTCGTCACCCCTCCACTTT
>-|-|TRBV4-2|TRBJ2-7
CASSQARDYEQYF
TGTGCCAGCAGCCAAGCTCGAGACTACGAGCAGTACTTC
>-|-|TRBV27|TRBJ2-2
CASSLSGAGNTGELFF
TGTGCCAGCAGTTTATCGGGGGCAGGGAACACCGGGGAGCTGTTTTTT
>-|-|TRBV9|TRBJ1-2
CASSGGKGGYTF
TGTGCCAGCAGCGGCGGGAAGGGTGGCTACACCTTC
>-|-|TRBV7-9|TRBJ2-3
CASSLVVGTQYF
TGTGCCAGCAGCTTAGTGGTTGGTACGCAGTATTTT
>-|-|TRBV2|TRBJ1-2
CADKGVYGYTF
TGTGCAGACAAAGGGGTCTATGGCTACACCTTC
>-|-|TRBV13|TRBJ1-2
CASSLGATSYTF
TGTGCCAGCAGCTTAGGGGCCACGAGCTACACCTTC
>-|-|TRBV27|TRBJ1-2
CASSLGQGNYGYTF
TGTGCCAGCAGTTTGGGGCAGGGAAACTATGGCTACACCTTC
>-|-|TRBV5-4|TRBJ2-7
CASSLGVGVLEQYF
TGTGCCAGCAGCTTGGGGGTCGGGGTACTCGAGCAGTACTTC
>-|TRBD1|TRBV2|TRBJ1-2
CASTGTDPNYGYTF
TGTGCCAGCACCGGGACAGATCCTAACTATGGCTACACCTTC
>-|-|TRBV7-9|TRBJ2-7
CASSLDETNPSYEQYF
TGTGCCAGCAGCTTAGATGAGACTAATCCATCCTACGAGCAGTACTTC
>-|-|TRBV7-9|TRBJ2-6
CASTPLVSGANVLTF
TGTGCCAGCACTCCCTTAGTCTCTGGGGCCAACGTCCTGACTTTC
>-|-|TRBV23-1|TRBJ2-2
CASRRWRNNTGELFF
TGCGCCAGCCGACGTTGGCGCAACAACACCGGGGAGCTGTTTTTT
>once|-|TRBV13|TRBJ1-3
CASSPTHRASGNTIYF
TGTGCCAGCAGCCCGACACACAGGGCAAGCGGAAACACCATATATTTT
>-|-|TRBV7-9|TRBJ2-5
CASSRQDLKETQYF
TGTGCCAGCAGCCGACAGGACCTGAAGGAGACCCAGTACTTC
>-|-|TRBV5-4|TRBJ1-2
CASSFDKRNYGYTF
TGTGCCAGCAGCTTTGACAAACGAAACTATGGCTACACCTTC
>-|-|TRBV7-3|TRBJ2-5
CASSSNGGTRETQYF
TGTGCCAGCAGCTCAAACGGGGGCACACGGGAGACCCAGTACTTC
>-|-|TRBV6-2/TRBV6-3|TRBJ2-7
CASSYWTKLSYEQYF
TGTGCCAGCAGTTACTGGACTAAACTTTCCTACGAGCAGTACTTC
>-|TRBD1|TRBV29-1|TRBJ2-5
CSARTGQETQYF
TGCAGCGCCAGGACAGGGCAAGAGACCCAGTACTTC
>-|-|TRBV5-6|TRBJ1-5
CASSLLGGQPQHF
TGTGCCAGCAGCTTGTTAGGAGGTCAGCCCCAGCATTTT
>-|-|TRBV11-2|TRBJ2-5
CASSPRQEPLQETQYF
TGTGCCAGCAGCCCCCGACAGGAGCCTCTCCAAGAGACCCAGTACTTC
>once|-|TRBV12-3/TRBV12-4|TRBJ2-7
CASNPGPPGTYEQYF
TGTGCCAGCAACCCCGGCCCCCCCGGCACCTACGAGCAGTACTTC
>-|TRBD1|TRBV6-4|TRBJ1-1
CASSEDREETEAFF
TGTGCCAGCAGTGAGGACAGGGAAGAAACTGAAGCTTTCTTT
>-|-|TRBV29-1|TRBJ2-1
CSVVNGPTNEQFF
TGCAGCGTTGTGAACGGCCCTACGAATGAGCAGTTCTTC